The source of this T cell receptor beta chain is a study of cytomegalovirus exposure and HLA in healthy donors. Study-level points and caveats: Prior analysis indicated that the majority of TCR beta V segments exhibited productivity approximately 87% or approximately 30% of the time.

This CDR3 comprises 18 residues. The V gene's germline CDR1 is ENHRY and CDR2 SYGVKD. J was trimmed by 6 bases and V by 2 bases; bases with no gene match: 14. This PCR relied on a set of 60 Vbeta primers and 13 Jbeta primers. Produced via immunoSEQ multiplex PCR; TCRdb's table is partial and in-frame only. The sample table includes fewer than 250,000 clones. A note on this clone: Its antigen is unknown.

The sequencing sample was made of PBMCs. This TCR was recovered from a woman aged 25-40 years in good health and CMV-seropositive. The chain couples TRBV10-3 to TRBJ2-1; 9 bases line up with TRBD2. CDR3 amino acids: CAISEPGRRGRAFNEQFF. The CDR3 DNA follows: TGTGCCATCAGTGAGCCTGGACGACGCGGGAGGGCATTCAATGAGCAGTTCTTC.